Listed here are 5 T cell receptor beta chains from one sample, sequenced in a study of shared clonotypes between healthy human individuals. Produced via immunoSEQ multiplex PCR; TCRdb's table is partial and in-frame only. The data hold about 520,000 clones, with over 70% observed a single time. The material sequenced was PBMCs. The receptor source for this set is a woman aged 40 to 50 in good health. Some clones in this sample may be carry-over from other donors' samples.

The chain recombines TRBV7-2 with TRBJ2-7; 12 bases are a match to TRBD2. The CDR3 contains 15 residues. Germline V lookup: CDR1 SGHTA, CDR2 FQGNSA. V was clipped by 5 bases and J by 6 bases; unmatched bases: 8. CDR3 sequence: CASSQGLAGRAEQYF. Here the CDR3 DNA reads TGTGCCAGCAGCCAAGGACTAGCGGGAAGGGCCGAGCAGTACTTC.

The chain combines TRBV7-2 with TRBJ2-6; D ambiguous. This CDR3 is built from 15 residues. Trimming left V 4 bases short and J 0 bases short, with 7 bases between. The germline V gene has CDR1 SGHTA and CDR2 FQGNSA. In DNA form, the CDR3 reads TGTGCCAGCAGCTCCCGTCGCTCTGGGGCCAACGTCCTGACTTTC. As protein: CASSSRRSGANVLTF.

About this clone: This likely traces to a read error, being one base from a far larger clone. The chain has TRBV4-2 and TRBJ1-1; a weak D match, TRBD1 (6 bases). V was shortened by 1 base and J by 11 bases, with 17 bases between the two germline ends. Germline loops: CDR1 LGHNA, CDR2 YNFKEQ. The CDR3 is made up of 14 amino acids. CDR3 nucleotide sequence: TGTGCCAGCAGCCAAGGCCTGTACAGCCAGGGGGCTTTCTTT. Its protein is CASSQGLYSQGAFF.

The chain carries TRBV28 and TRBJ2-7; 11 nucleotides agree with TRBD1. This CDR3 is 15 amino acids long. V was pared by 4 bases and J by 4 bases, with 6 bases of the junction left unmatched. Germline CDR1 MDHEN, CDR2 SYDVKM. CDR3 in amino acids: CASSSPGQGVYEQYF. CDR3 DNA sequence: TGTGCCAGCAGTTCACCGGGACAGGGGGTATACGAGCAGTACTTC.

The chain carries TRBV7-3 and TRBJ1-2; D perhaps matches TRBD1 (5 bases). The V end was cut by 2 bases, the J end by 3 bases, with 10 bases between. The CDR3 is 14 residues long. Germline loops: CDR1 SGHTA, CDR2 FQGTGA. The CDR3 DNA sequence: TGTGCCAGCAGCTTATACCCAGGGCACTATGGCTACACCTTC. Protein product: CASSLYPGHYGYTF.